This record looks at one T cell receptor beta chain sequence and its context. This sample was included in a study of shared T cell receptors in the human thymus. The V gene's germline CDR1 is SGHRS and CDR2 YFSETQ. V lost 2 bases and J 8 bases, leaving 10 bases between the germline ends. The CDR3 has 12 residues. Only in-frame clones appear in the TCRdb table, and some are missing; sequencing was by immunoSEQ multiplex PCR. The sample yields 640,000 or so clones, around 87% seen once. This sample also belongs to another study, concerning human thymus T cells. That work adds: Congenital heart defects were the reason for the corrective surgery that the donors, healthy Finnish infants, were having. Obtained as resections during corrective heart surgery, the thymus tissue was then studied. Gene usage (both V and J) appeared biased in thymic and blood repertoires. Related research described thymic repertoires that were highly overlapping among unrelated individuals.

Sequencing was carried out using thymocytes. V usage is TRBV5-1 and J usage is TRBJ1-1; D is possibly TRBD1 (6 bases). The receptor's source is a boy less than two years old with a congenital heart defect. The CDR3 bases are TGCGCCAGCAGCTTCTTGGGGACAGAAGCTTTCTTT. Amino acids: CASSFLGTEAFF.